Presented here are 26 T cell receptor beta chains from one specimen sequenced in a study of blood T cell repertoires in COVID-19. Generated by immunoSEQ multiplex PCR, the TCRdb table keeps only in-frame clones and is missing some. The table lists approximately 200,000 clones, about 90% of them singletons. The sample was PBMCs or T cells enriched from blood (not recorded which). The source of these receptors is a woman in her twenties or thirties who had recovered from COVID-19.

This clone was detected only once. The CDR3 region has the DNA TGTGCCAGCAGCCAATCTCCTACAGGCGGCTACACCTTC. Its protein is CASSQSPTGGYTF. The chain is built from TRBV16 and TRBJ1-2; tentative D call: TRBD1 (5 bases). Germline values: CDR1 KGHSY, CDR2 FQNENV. V was shortened by 0 bases and J by 8 bases, with 10 bases between the two germline ends. The CDR3 covers 13 residues.

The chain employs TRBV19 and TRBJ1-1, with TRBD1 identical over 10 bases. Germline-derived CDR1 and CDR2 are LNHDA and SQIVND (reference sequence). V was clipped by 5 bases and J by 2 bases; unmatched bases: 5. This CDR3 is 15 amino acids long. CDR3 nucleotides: TGTGCCAGTAGTTCCGGGACAGGGGCCAACACTGAAGCTTTCTTT. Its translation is CASSSGTGANTEAFF.

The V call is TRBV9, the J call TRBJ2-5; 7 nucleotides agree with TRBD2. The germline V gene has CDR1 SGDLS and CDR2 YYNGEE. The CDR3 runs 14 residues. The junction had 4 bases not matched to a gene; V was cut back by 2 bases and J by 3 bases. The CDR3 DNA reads TGTGCCAGCAGCGTCCAAGCGGGGAAAGAGACCCAGTACTTC. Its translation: CASSVQAGKETQYF.

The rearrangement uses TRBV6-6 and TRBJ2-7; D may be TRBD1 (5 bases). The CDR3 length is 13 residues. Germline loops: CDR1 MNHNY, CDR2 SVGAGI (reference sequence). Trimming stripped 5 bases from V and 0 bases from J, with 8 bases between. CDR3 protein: CASSRGNSYEQYF. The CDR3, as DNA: TGTGCCAGCAGTAGGGGAAACTCCTACGAGCAGTACTTC.

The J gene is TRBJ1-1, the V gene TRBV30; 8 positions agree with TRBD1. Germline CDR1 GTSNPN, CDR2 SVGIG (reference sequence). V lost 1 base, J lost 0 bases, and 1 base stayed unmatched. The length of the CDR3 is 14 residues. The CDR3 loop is CAWSGDRLNTEAFF. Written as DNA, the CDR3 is TGTGCCTGGAGTGGGGACAGGCTGAACACTGAAGCTTTCTTT.

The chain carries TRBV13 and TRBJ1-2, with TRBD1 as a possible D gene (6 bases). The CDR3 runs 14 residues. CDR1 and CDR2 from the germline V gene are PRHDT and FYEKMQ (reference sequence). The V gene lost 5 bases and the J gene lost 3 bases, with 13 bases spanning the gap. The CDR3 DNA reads TGTGCCAGCAGCCGCCTGGACAGCTACTATGGCTACACCTTC. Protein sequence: CASSRLDSYYGYTF.

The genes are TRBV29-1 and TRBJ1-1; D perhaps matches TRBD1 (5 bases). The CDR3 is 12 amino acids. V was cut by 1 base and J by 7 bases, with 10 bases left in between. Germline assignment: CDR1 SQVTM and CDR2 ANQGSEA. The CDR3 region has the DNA TGCAGCGTTGAAGGTGGGGCAAGTGAAGCTTTCTTT. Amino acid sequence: CSVEGGASEAFF.

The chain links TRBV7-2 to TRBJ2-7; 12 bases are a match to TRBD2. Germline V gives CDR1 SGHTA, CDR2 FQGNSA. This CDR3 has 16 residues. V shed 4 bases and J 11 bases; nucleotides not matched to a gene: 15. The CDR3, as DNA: TGTGCCAGCAGCTCGCCGCGACTAGCGGGAGACCCTTCTAAGTACTTC. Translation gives CASSSPRLAGDPSKYF.

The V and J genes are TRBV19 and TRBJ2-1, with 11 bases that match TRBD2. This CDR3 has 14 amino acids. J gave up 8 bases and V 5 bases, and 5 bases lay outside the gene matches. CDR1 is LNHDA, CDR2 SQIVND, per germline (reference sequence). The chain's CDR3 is CASSSPGLADEQFF. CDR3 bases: TGTGCCAGTAGTTCCCCGGGACTAGCGGATGAGCAGTTCTTC.

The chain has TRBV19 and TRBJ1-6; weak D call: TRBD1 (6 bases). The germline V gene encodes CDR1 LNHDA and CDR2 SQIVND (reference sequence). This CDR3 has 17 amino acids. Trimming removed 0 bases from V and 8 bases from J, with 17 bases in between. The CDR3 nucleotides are TGTGCCAGTAGTATAGATTCTCCCGGGGGGCGAGATTCACCCCTCCACTTT. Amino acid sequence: CASSIDSPGGRDSPLHF.

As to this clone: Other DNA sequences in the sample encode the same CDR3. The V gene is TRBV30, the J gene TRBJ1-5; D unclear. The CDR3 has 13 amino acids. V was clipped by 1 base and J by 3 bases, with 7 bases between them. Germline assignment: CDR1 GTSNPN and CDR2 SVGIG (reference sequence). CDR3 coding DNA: TGTGCCTGGAGTGGAGAGAACAATCAGCCCCAGCATTTT. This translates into CAWSGENNQPQHF.

The CDR3 nucleotides are TGTGCCAGCTCACAGGGGACTAGCGGGTTGGATACGCAGTATTTT. Its protein is CASSQGTSGLDTQYF. The rearrangement uses TRBV18 and TRBJ2-3; 12 bases are shared with TRBD2. From germline, CDR1 is KGHSH and CDR2 LQKENI. The length of the CDR3 is 15 residues. The J segment lost 6 bases and the V segment lost 4 bases, leaving 5 bases of the junction unmatched.

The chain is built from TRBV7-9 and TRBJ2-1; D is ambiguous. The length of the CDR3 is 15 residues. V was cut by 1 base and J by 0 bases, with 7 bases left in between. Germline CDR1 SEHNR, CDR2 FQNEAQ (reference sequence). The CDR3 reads CASSLELSSYNEQFF. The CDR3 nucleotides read TGTGCCAGCAGCTTAGAACTAAGCTCCTACAATGAGCAGTTCTTC.

CDR3 in amino acids: CASSIEAAPPYTGELFF. As DNA, the CDR3 is TGTGCCAGTAGTATAGAAGCGGCACCTCCTTACACCGGGGAGCTGTTTTTT. The V gene is TRBV19, the J gene TRBJ2-2; weak D call: TRBD2 (5 bases). Germline CDR1 and CDR2: LNHDA and SQIVND (reference sequence). The CDR3 has 17 amino acids. Trimming stripped 0 bases from V and 3 bases from J, with 14 bases between. The full variable domain, rest sourced from reference TRBV19 and TRBJ2-2, is DGGITQSPKYLFRKEGQNVTLSCEQNLNHDAMYWYRQDPGQGLRLIYYSQIVNDFQKGDIAEGYSVSREKKESFPLTVTSAQKNPTAFYLCASSIEAAPPYTGELFFGEGSRLTVL.

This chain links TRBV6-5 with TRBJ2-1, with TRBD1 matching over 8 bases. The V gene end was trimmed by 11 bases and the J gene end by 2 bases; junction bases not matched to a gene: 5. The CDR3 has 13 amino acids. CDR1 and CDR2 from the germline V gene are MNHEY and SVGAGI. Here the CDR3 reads CAVRTGTYNEQFF. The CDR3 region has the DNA TGTGCCGTGAGGACAGGGACCTACAATGAGCAGTTCTTC.

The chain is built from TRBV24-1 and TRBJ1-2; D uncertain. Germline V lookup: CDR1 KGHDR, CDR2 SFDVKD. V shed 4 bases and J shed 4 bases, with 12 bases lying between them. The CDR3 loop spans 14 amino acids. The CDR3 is CATSEPGFSYGYTF. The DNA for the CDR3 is TGTGCCACCAGTGAGCCAGGCTTCTCCTATGGCTACACCTTC.

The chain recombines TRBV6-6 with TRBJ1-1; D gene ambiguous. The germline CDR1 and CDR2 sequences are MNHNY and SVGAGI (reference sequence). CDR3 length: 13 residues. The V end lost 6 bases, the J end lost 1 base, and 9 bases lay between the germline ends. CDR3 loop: CASSPGSNTEAFF. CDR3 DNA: TGTGCCAGCAGCCCGGGTTCGAACACTGAAGCTTTCTTT.

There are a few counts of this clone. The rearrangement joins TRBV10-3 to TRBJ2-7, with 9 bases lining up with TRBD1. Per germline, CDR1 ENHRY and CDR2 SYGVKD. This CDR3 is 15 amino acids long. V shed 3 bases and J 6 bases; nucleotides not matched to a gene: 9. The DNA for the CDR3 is TGTGCCATCAGTGACCCCCCACAGGGGGCTGCCGAGCAGTACTTC. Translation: CAISDPPQGAAEQYF.

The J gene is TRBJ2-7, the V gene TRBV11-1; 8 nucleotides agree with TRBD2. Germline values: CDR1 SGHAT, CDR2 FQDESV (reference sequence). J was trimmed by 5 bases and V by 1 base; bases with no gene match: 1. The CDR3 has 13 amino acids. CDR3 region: CASSLGAGDEQYF. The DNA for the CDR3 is TGTGCCAGCAGCTTAGGAGCGGGGGACGAGCAGTACTTC.

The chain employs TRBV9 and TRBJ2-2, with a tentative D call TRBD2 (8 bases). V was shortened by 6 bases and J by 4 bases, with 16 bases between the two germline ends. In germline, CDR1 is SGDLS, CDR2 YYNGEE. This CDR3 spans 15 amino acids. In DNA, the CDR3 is TGTGCCAGCACCAGGGGGGCGGGGGGCACCGGGGAGCTGTTTTTT. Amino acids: CASTRGAGGTGELFF.

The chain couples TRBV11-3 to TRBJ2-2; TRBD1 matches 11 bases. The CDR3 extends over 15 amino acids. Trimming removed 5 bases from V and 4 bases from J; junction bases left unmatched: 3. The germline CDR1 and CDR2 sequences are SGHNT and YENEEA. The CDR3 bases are TGTGCCAGCAGCCCCGGGACAGGGGGCACCGGGGAGCTGTTTTTT. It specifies CASSPGTGGTGELFF.

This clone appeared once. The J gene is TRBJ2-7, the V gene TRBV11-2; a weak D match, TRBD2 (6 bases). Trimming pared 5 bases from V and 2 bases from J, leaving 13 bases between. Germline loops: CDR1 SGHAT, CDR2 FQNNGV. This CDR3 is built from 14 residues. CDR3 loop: CASSLTAGTYEQYF. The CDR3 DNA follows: TGTGCCAGCAGCCTCACGGCGGGGACCTACGAGCAGTACTTC.

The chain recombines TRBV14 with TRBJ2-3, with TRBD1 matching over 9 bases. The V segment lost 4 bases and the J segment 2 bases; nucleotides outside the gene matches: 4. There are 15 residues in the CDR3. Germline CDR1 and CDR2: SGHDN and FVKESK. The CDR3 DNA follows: TGTGCCAGCAGCCTCGGACAGGGGTACACAGATACGCAGTATTTT. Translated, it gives CASSLGQGYTDTQYF.

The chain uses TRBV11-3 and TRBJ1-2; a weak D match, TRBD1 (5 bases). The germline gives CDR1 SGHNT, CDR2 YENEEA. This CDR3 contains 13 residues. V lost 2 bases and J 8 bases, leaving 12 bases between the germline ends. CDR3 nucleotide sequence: TGTGCCAGCAGCTTACGCCAGGGTATCGGCTACACCTTC. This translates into CASSLRQGIGYTF.

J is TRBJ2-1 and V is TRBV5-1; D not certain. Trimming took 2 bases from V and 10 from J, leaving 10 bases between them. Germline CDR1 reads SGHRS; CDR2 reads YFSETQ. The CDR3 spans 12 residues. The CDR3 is CASSFNSEEQFF. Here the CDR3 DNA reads TGCGCCAGCAGCTTTAACTCCGAAGAGCAGTTCTTC.

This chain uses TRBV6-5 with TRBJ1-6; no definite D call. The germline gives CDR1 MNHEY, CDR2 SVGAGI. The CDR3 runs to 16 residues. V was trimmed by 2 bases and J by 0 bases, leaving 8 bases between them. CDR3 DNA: TGTGCCAGCAGTTACGACCCAGGCTCCTATAATTCACCCCTCCACTTT. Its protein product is CASSYDPGSYNSPLHF.